A single sample gave rise to the 3 T cell receptor beta chains below, sequenced in a study of blood T cell repertoires in COVID-19. Repertoires were generated with immunoSEQ multiplex PCR, while TCRdb's copy carries only in-frame clones and drops some. The data show more than 200,000 clones, around 87% seen once. The specimen sequenced was PBMCs or T cells enriched from blood (not recorded which). These TCRs come from a woman aged 45 to 65 who had recovered from COVID-19.

The chain couples TRBV10-3 to TRBJ2-3, with D unclear. In germline, CDR1 is ENHRY, CDR2 SYGVKD. CDR3 length: 14 amino acids. Trimming took 8 bases from V and 2 from J, leaving 14 bases between them. The CDR3 here is CAILAEPNTDTQYF. In DNA form, the CDR3 reads TGTGCCATCTTGGCGGAACCCAACACAGATACGCAGTATTTT.

The rearrangement links TRBV7-9 to TRBJ1-4; 7 bases align to TRBD1. This CDR3 has 14 amino acids. Germline values: CDR1 SEHNR, CDR2 FQNEAQ (reference sequence). The V and J ends lost 6 bases and 7 bases, in that order; junction bases with no gene match: 8. The CDR3 sequence: CASRQDRRPEKLFF. The CDR3 bases are TGTGCCAGCAGACAGGACAGGAGGCCTGAAAAACTGTTTTTT.

CDR3 protein: CASSYVGRENTGELFF. CDR3 DNA sequence: TGTGCCAGCAGCTATGTAGGGCGGGAGAACACCGGGGAGCTGTTTTTT. This rearrangement joins TRBV5-4 to TRBJ2-2, with D possibly TRBD2 on 6 matching bases. Germline CDR1 and CDR2: SGHNT and YYREEE (reference sequence). V was clipped by 3 bases and J by 1 base, with 13 bases between them. The CDR3 length is 16 residues.